The 24 T cell receptor beta chains below were found in one sample sequenced in a study of beta chain features in type 1 diabetes. Sequenced material consisted of expressed TCRB transcripts (all of the isolated RNA was reverse transcribed). Clones were sequenced by immunoSEQ multiplex PCR, and TCRdb holds only the in-frame ones, with some missing. The sample holds about 620,000 clones; about 14% are singletons and the top ten take approximately 0.099%. The sample was naive CD4+ T cells from blood. The receptors derive from a young man in good health.

This clone has more than one count but fewer than ten. This chain links TRBV7-3 with TRBJ2-2; D may be TRBD2 (5 bases). CDR1 is SGHTA and CDR2 is FQGTGA in the germline V gene. Trimming removed 1 base from V and 0 bases from J, with 9 bases in between. This CDR3 region has 16 residues. The CDR3 region is CASSLRNGANTGELFF. CDR3 sequence (DNA): TGTGCCAGCAGCTTAAGGAACGGGGCGAACACCGGGGAGCTGTTTTTT.

Turning to this clone: This CDR3 is also generated by other DNA sequences in the sample. This CDR3 is CSVALTGVSEAFF. CDR3 DNA: TGCAGCGTTGCCCTTACAGGTGTCAGTGAAGCTTTCTTT. The V call is TRBV29-1, the J call TRBJ1-1; tentatively, D is TRBD1 (5 bases). This CDR3 comprises 13 residues. V gave up 4 bases and J gave up 7 bases, with 16 bases separating them. Germline CDR1 and CDR2: SQVTM and ANQGSEA.

On this clone: Different DNA sequences within this sample yield the same CDR3. The V and J genes are TRBV4-3 and TRBJ1-4; D remains unclear. V lost 0 bases and J 0 bases, leaving 5 bases between the germline ends. The CDR3 sequence is 15 residues long. The germline V gene encodes CDR1 LGHNA and CDR2 YSLEER. The CDR3 nucleotides are TGCGCCAGCAGCCAAGACGGAACAACTAATGAAAAACTGTTTTTT. This encodes CASSQDGTTNEKLFF.

This clone was found a few times. The V gene is TRBV7-9, the J gene TRBJ2-5, with 8 positions matching TRBD1. Losses at the gene ends were 1 base for V and 13 bases for J; bases not matched to a gene: 14. Germline-derived CDR1 and CDR2 are SEHNR and FQNEAQ (reference sequence). The CDR3 runs 15 residues. As DNA, the CDR3 is TGTGCCAGCAGCTTAGAGACGCGTATGGTGACAGGGGCGTACTTC. It specifies CASSLETRMVTGAYF.

The chain combines TRBV28 with TRBJ2-5; the match to TRBD2 covers 11 bases. Germline lookup yields CDR1 MDHEN and CDR2 SYDVKM. Trimming removed 6 bases from V and 3 bases from J; junction bases left unmatched: 6. This CDR3 has 15 amino acids. The CDR3 spells CASRYLAGGKETQYF. The DNA for the CDR3 is TGTGCCAGCAGATACCTAGCGGGGGGCAAAGAGACCCAGTACTTC.

This clone was seen only a few times. V and J are TRBV7-2 and TRBJ2-2; D is undetermined. The CDR3 spans 12 residues. Trimming pared 1 base from V and 7 bases from J, leaving 4 bases between. Germline assignment: CDR1 SGHTA and CDR2 FQGNSA. The CDR3 DNA reads TGTGCCAGCAGCTTAGGGTGCGGGGAGCTGTTTTTT. Amino acids: CASSLGCGELFF.

The chain couples TRBV7-2 to TRBJ2-1; 7 bases are shared with TRBD2. V dropped 6 bases and J dropped 9; count of bases not matched to a gene: 11. The V gene's germline CDR1 is SGHTA and CDR2 FQGNSA. This CDR3 has 14 amino acids. CDR3 amino acids: CASRSGLGYGEQFF. DNA for the CDR3: TGTGCCAGCAGATCCGGACTAGGGTACGGTGAGCAGTTCTTC.

This clone was seen a few times. This chain connects TRBV7-9 to TRBJ1-1; D possibly corresponds to TRBD1 (6 bases). Looked up from germline, CDR1 is SEHNR and CDR2 is FQNEAQ (reference sequence). Trimming cost V 4 bases and J 1 base, with 10 bases left between them. CDR3 length: 14 amino acids. In DNA, the CDR3 is TGTGCCAGCAGCTACTCGGGGGCGAACACTGAAGCTTTCTTT. It yields the protein CASSYSGANTEAFF.

There are a few counts of this clone. The chain carries TRBV27 and TRBJ2-2; 12 bases map to TRBD2. The CDR3 has 17 residues. The germline V gene has CDR1 MNHEY and CDR2 SMNVEV (reference sequence). V lost 6 bases to trimming and J lost 0 bases; unmatched junction nucleotides: 5. The CDR3, as DNA: TGTGCCAGCAGAAGAGGACTAGCGGGACCGAACACCGGGGAGCTGTTTTTT. Amino acid sequence: CASRRGLAGPNTGELFF.

This clone was counted between two and nine times. The chain uses TRBV7-2 and TRBJ2-4; D is perhaps TRBD1 (6 bases). CDR1 is SGHTA, CDR2 FQGNSA, per germline. CDR3 length: 16 residues. The V and J ends lost 6 bases and 0 bases respectively, with 15 bases between them. For the CDR3, the DNA is TGTGCCAGCAGTCATGACAGGCTTCTAGCCAAAAACATTCAGTACTTC. It translates to CASSHDRLLAKNIQYF.

The chain recombines TRBV27 with TRBJ2-7, with no clear D. Trimming removed 2 bases from V and 2 bases from J, with 7 bases in between. Germline CDR1 MNHEY, CDR2 SMNVEV (reference sequence). This CDR3 has 13 amino acids. The CDR3 bases are TGTGCCAGCAGTTTAGGCCTAACCTACGAGCAGTACTTC. Translated, it gives CASSLGLTYEQYF.

In this sample, this clone turned up a few times. V usage is TRBV19 and J usage is TRBJ1-2; D possibly corresponds to TRBD1 (5 bases). CDR3 length equals 13 residues. Germline assignment: CDR1 LNHDA and CDR2 SQIVND (reference sequence). Between the trimmed V and J ends, which lost 6 bases and 0 bases, there was a span of 8 bases. In nucleotides, the CDR3 is TGTGCCAGTAGCCTGACAGCTAACTATGGCTACACCTTC. It yields the protein CASSLTANYGYTF.

The chain carries TRBV27 and TRBJ2-7; possibly TRBD2 for D (6 bases). Per germline, CDR1 MNHEY and CDR2 SMNVEV (reference sequence). Deletions cut 0 bases from V and 2 bases from J, with 11 bases between. The CDR3 is made up of 15 amino acids. CDR3 DNA sequence: TGTGCCAGCAGTTTATCGATCGGGAGTACCTACGAGCAGTACTTC. Amino acid sequence: CASSLSIGSTYEQYF.

This chain joins TRBV10-3 and TRBJ1-1; TRBD1 agrees at 8 bases. The length of the CDR3 is 14 residues. V trimming: 8 bases; J trimming: 6 bases; junction bases outside the gene matches: 11. Germline CDR1 and CDR2: ENHRY and SYGVKD. CDR3 bases: TGTGCCATCGGGGGGACAGGTCGGATCCCTGAAGCTTTCTTT. Residues: CAIGGTGRIPEAFF.

Of note for this clone: Other DNA sequences in the same sample also yield this CDR3. The chain uses TRBV11-1 and TRBJ2-3; no firm D call. Germline-derived CDR1 and CDR2 are SGHAT and FQDESV (reference sequence). V was shortened by 0 bases and J by 2 bases, with 6 bases between the two germline ends. This CDR3 has 14 amino acids. The CDR3 DNA is TGTGCCAGCAGCTTAGCCGGATTCACAGATACGCAGTATTTT. Residues: CASSLAGFTDTQYF.

This clone occurred a few times. The chain recombines TRBV29-1 with TRBJ1-1, with 7 positions matching TRBD1. J gave up 2 bases and V 7 bases, and 4 bases lay outside the gene matches. The CDR3 has 12 amino acids. Germline V lookup: CDR1 SQVTM, CDR2 ANQGSEA. The CDR3 reads CSGGQVNTEAFF. The CDR3 nucleotides are TGCAGCGGTGGACAGGTAAACACTGAAGCTTTCTTT.

V and J are TRBV4-1 and TRBJ2-7; D is possibly TRBD1 (6 bases). V shed 0 bases and J shed 5 bases, with 11 bases lying between them. The CDR3 sequence is 14 residues long. Per germline, CDR1 MGHRA and CDR2 YSYEKL. CDR3 DNA: TGCGCCAGCAGCCAAGAAGGGGGTGCGGACGAGCAGTACTTC. Its translation is CASSQEGGADEQYF.

The chain recombines TRBV29-1 with TRBJ1-1, with TRBD1 as a possible D gene (5 bases). The germline V and J ends were trimmed by 8 bases and 3 bases, with 7 bases remaining between them. The CDR3 has 10 residues. CDR1 is SQVTM, CDR2 ANQGSEA, per germline. The CDR3 coding sequence is TGCAGCTGGGGACACACTGAAGCTTTCTTT. It yields the protein CSWGHTEAFF.

This clone turned up a few times. This rearrangement joins TRBV10-3 to TRBJ1-1, with 9 bases matching TRBD1. Trimming removed 6 bases from V and 1 base from J; junction bases left unmatched: 6. Germline V gene sequence: CDR1 ENHRY, CDR2 SYGVKD. There are 15 residues in the CDR3. CDR3 sequence (DNA): TGTGCCATCAGGCCGGACAGGGGACAGAACACTGAAGCTTTCTTT. It specifies CAIRPDRGQNTEAFF.

J is TRBJ2-1 and V is TRBV7-2; 7 positions match TRBD1. CDR1 and CDR2 from the germline V gene are SGHTA and FQGNSA. The trim removed 4 bases at V and 9 bases at J, leaving 9 bases unmatched. The CDR3 covers 14 residues. CDR3: CASSSDRESGEQFF. In DNA form, the CDR3 reads TGTGCCAGCAGCTCCGACAGGGAATCGGGTGAGCAGTTCTTC. Together with reference TRBV7-2 and TRBJ2-1, the CDR3 gives the full variable domain: GAGVSQSPSNKVTEKGKDVELRCDPISGHTALYWYRQSLGQGLEFLIYFQGNSAPDKSGLPSDRFSAERTGGSVSTLTIQRTQQEDSAVYLCASSSDRESGEQFFGPGTRLTVL.

This clone was counted a few times. The chain recombines TRBV23-1 with TRBJ2-7; TRBD1 is a possible D gene (5 bases). TRBV23-1 is assigned to the ORF class and has an uncertain function. This CDR3 is 16 amino acids long. Trimming left V 1 base short and J 6 bases short, with 19 bases between. CDR3 in amino acids: CASSQCVRVSSSEQYF. The CDR3, as DNA: TGCGCCAGCAGTCAATGTGTCAGGGTGTCGAGCTCCGAGCAGTACTTC.

In DNA, the CDR3 is TGTGCCAGCTCACCGGCGGGACTGGGGATGACAGATACGCAGTATTTT. Translated, it gives CASSPAGLGMTDTQYF. The rearrangement links TRBV18 to TRBJ2-3; TRBD2 might be the D (6 bases). V shed 3 bases and J shed 3 bases, with 16 bases lying between them. Germline V gives CDR1 KGHSH, CDR2 LQKENI. The length of the CDR3 is 16 residues.

This clone came up a few times. The rearrangement links TRBV5-6 to TRBJ2-1, with TRBD1 as a possible D gene (8 bases). Germline V gives CDR1 SGHDT, CDR2 YYEEEE. This CDR3 has 13 residues. V shed 4 bases and J shed 7 bases, with 12 bases lying between them. CDR3 sequence reads: CASSQQGGNEQFF. The CDR3 DNA is TGTGCCAGCAGCCAACAGGGGGGGAATGAGCAGTTCTTC. Using reference TRBV5-6 and TRBJ2-1 for the parts outside the CDR3, the full variable domain is DAGVTQSPTHLIKTRGQQVTLRCSPKSGHDTVSWYQQALGQGPQFIFQYYEEEERQRGNFPDRFSGHQFPNYSSELNVNALLLGDSALYLCASSQQGGNEQFFGPGTRLTVL.

This rearrangement joins TRBV7-3 to TRBJ1-2; D unresolved. This CDR3 region has 12 residues. V was cut by 1 base and J by 8 bases, with 8 bases left in between. Germline values: CDR1 SGHTA, CDR2 FQGTGA. As DNA, the CDR3 is TGTGCCAGCAGCTTAAGTCCGGGAGGCTACACCTTC. This codes for CASSLSPGGYTF.